Listed here are 4 T cell receptor beta chains from one sample, sequenced in a study of T cells in Graves' hyperthyroidism and ophthalmopathy. Amplification targeted TCR beta CDR3 regions from RNA transcripts. The study used the HTBI primer set for a first-round RT-PCR of the TCR CDR3. TCRdb processed the multiplex PCR reads anew with MiXCR; each CDR3 protein has one entry. This sample has some 360,000 distinct CDR3 sequences; less than 20% occur once, and the top ten carry roughly 15%. The sequenced sample was blood. These receptor sequences come from a woman in her forties with Graves' ophthalmopathy.

The chain combines TRBV15 with TRBJ2-5, with a possible D match to TRBD1 (5 bases). The germline CDR1 and CDR2 sequences are LNHNV and YYDKDF (reference sequence). CDR3 length: 13 residues. Trimming took 5 bases from V and 5 from J, leaving 12 bases between them. The CDR3 loop is CATSPTPGETQYF. The CDR3 nucleotides are TGTGCCACCAGCCCCACTCCAGGGGAGACCCAGTACTTC.

This clonotype appeared many times. The chain joins TRBV28 to TRBJ1-5, with D uncertain. The germline gives CDR1 MDHEN, CDR2 SYDVKM. V was clipped by 7 bases and J by 0 bases, with 16 bases between them. This CDR3 contains 16 residues. Here the CDR3 DNA reads TGTGCCAGCACCTTGGCTGGGCAAGCTAGCAATCAGCCCCAGCATTTT. Its protein product is CASTLAGQASNQPQHF.

This clonotype has at least ten counts. The chain employs TRBV19 and TRBJ1-1; the D is unclear. This CDR3 is built from 14 residues. Germline assignment: CDR1 LNHDA and CDR2 SQIVND (reference sequence). Trimming stripped 7 bases from V and 3 bases from J, with 15 bases between. CDR3 sequence (DNA): TGTGCCAGTAAATTGTGGGCGGCGGACACTGAAGCTTTCTTT. This gives the protein CASKLWAADTEAFF.

The CDR3: CASSPWGAEAFF. DNA for the CDR3: TGTGCCAGCAGTCCTTGGGGCGCGGAGGCTTTCTTT. J is TRBJ1-1 and V is TRBV12-3 or TRBV12-4, with a tentative D call TRBD1 (5 bases). Trimming cost V 5 bases and J 11 bases, with 15 bases left between them. The CDR3 runs to 12 residues.